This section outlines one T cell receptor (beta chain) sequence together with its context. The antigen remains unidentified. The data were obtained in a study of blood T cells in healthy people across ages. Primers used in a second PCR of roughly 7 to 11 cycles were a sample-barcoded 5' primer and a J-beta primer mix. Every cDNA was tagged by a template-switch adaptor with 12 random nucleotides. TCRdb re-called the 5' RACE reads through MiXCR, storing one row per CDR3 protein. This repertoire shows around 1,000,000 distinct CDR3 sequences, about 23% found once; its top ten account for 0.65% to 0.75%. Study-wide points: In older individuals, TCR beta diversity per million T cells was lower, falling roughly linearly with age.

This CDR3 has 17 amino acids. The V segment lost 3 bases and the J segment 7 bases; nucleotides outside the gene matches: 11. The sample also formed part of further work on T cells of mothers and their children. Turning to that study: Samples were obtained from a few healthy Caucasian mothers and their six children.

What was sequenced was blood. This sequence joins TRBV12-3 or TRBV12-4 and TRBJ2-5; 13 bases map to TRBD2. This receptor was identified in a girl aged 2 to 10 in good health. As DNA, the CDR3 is TGTGCCAGCAGTTTGCCCCTCGGACTAGCGGGAGTGGGGACCCAGTACTTC. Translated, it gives CASSLPLGLAGVGTQYF.